This T cell receptor (beta chain) was retrieved from a study of vaccination effects on CD4 cells after COVID-19. Before sequencing took place, the ViraFEST assay used viral peptide pools to expand antigen-specific CD4+ T cells. The culture ran for approximately 11 days before CD4+ T cells were isolated. The study found no prior SARS-CoV-2 infection in the vaccine recipients, who tested negative for nucleocapsid antibodies. Wells each received around 2 million PBMC, cultured with 10 IU/ml IL-2 and roughly 9.8 ug/ml peptides. On this clone: The antigen remains undetermined.

Generated by immunoSEQ multiplex PCR, the TCRdb table keeps only in-frame clones and is missing some. The data hold fewer than 70,000 clones, with 80% observed a single time. Broader study findings: There was marked clonal contraction among infection- and vaccine-induced clones late after vaccination. In vaccinees who were healthy, merely 1 out of 255 vaccine-induced clones cross-reacted with common cold coronaviruses.

Looked up from germline, CDR1 is MGHRA and CDR2 is YSYEKL. With 0 bases removed from V and 3 bases from J, the gap between germline ends came to 9 bases. The length of the CDR3 is 15 residues. The genes are TRBV4-1 and TRBJ1-5, with no clear D. This TCR derives from a human donor who received a COVID-19 vaccine. The material sequenced was CD4+ T cells from PBMCs cultured with SARS-CoV-2 spike peptides, taken before COVID-19 vaccination. The chain's CDR3 is CASSQDRGDNQPQHF. CDR3 nucleotides: TGCGCCAGCAGCCAAGACCGCGGGGACAATCAGCCCCAGCATTTT.